This T cell receptor beta chain was recorded in a study of radiotherapy plus CTLA-4 blockade in lung cancer. Concerning this clone itself: Antigen unknown.

Assay: immunoSEQ multiplex PCR; the TCRdb copy retains only in-frame clones and omits some. The sample holds 34,000 or so clones, 75% seen once. Germline values: CDR1 WNHNN, CDR2 SYGVQD (reference sequence). This CDR3 has 13 residues. Trimming took 5 bases from V and 1 from J, leaving 9 bases between them. Study results and caveats: Among reported predictors of response, early blood T cell clone dynamics with interferon-beta performed best. Radiotherapy with ipilimumab was followed by blood expansion of tumor-derived clones.

Focal radiation plus CTLA-4 blockade with ipilimumab was given to patients with chemo-refractory metastatic non-small-cell lung cancer. The specimen comprised peripheral blood, sampled from a patient treated with radiotherapy plus ipilimumab. This clonotype was sampled from a human donor with non-small cell lung cancer that progressed on radiotherapy plus ipilimumab. This sequence joins TRBV10-1 and TRBJ2-7; D not resolved. CDR3 in DNA: TGCGCCAGCAGTCGGTCAGAGTCCTACGAGCAGTACTTC. Its protein product is CASSRSESYEQYF.